This T cell receptor (beta chain) was retrieved from a study of breast tumors, draining lymph nodes, adjacent tissues (dated by TCRdb to 2016 to 2017). With respect to the entire study: TCR beta repertoires were compared across tumor, adjacent nontumor tissue and axillary lymph nodes obtained from breast cancer patients. In human breast cancer, the study set out to evaluate how tumor, surrounding tissue and draining lymph node repertoires relate to one another and whether T cells may move between these sites. Beyond this particular receptor, the publication reports: Tumor and nontumor tissue repertoires were significantly more similar in luminal-like than in basal-like breast cancer. T-cell repertoire diversity in tumors was found to be lower than in lymph nodes but higher than in nontumor tissue, and preferential V and J gene usage was observed. The data were considered consistent with most tumor T cells being derived from the lymph node and subsequently expanding within tumor tissue. The conclusion that tumor T cells originate in lymph nodes was presented as consistent with a hypothesis rather than as directly demonstrated.

In this sample, this clonotype turned up many times. Its antigen is not yet known. Per-base quality was not reported, and no clone a single base away is much larger than it. The CDR3 covers 17 residues, taking in both the cysteine and the phenylalanine. This entry keeps only the CDR3 DNA: 51 bases, framed from base 1. Trimming removed 3 bases from V and 6 bases from J, leaving 21 bases between the germline ends. From a lookup of the germline V gene (reference sequence), CDR1 and CDR2 are DFQATT and SNEGSKA. The axillary draining lymph nodes of breast cancer patients were the source of the lymph node samples. The run used an Illumina HiSeq 2000. TCR beta chain libraries were generated by multiplex PCR amplification. The amplified TCR beta chain products were analyzed by high-throughput sequencing. TCRdb's own reprocessing of the public reads used fastp at Q25 and MiXCR and kept productive beta chains. One record per CDR3 amino acid sequence lists the most common genes and DNA. For this sample there are about 230,000 distinct CDR3 sequences; roughly 32% appear just once. Over 1.1% of the sample rests with the top ten.

The chain employs TRBV20-1 and TRBJ1-6; TRBD1 is possibly the D segment (5 matching bases). The sequence was collected from a female donor with breast cancer. Some clones in this sample may be carry-over from other donors' samples. Specimen: axillary lymph node tissue. The CDR3 amino acid sequence is: CSARTTRTHGGNSPLHF. The nucleotide sequence is given as TGCAGTGCTAGGACGACCCGGACTCACGGGGGTAATTCACCCCTCCACTTT.